A selection of T cell receptor beta chains follows, all from one sample in a study of radiotherapy plus CTLA-4 blockade in lung cancer. Only in-frame clones appear in the TCRdb table, and some are missing; sequencing was by immunoSEQ multiplex PCR. The sample consists of approximately 34,000 clones, roughly 70% of them appearing once. The sequenced sample was peripheral blood, obtained from a patient treated with radiotherapy plus ipilimumab. Receptors were obtained from a human donor with non-small cell lung cancer who had stable disease on radiotherapy plus ipilimumab. Each CDR3 is given with its conserved first and last residue. The D gene is left open where the match is weak. Clone size is shown for a subset of rows, as once, few, many or a class of expanded clone.

CDR3nt | CDR3aa | abundance | j_gene | v_gene | d_gene
TGCGCCAGCAGCCAGGACAGGGTACCCGGGGAGCTGTTTTTT | CASSQDRVPGELFF | medium-sized | TRBJ2-2 | TRBV4-3 | TRBD1
TGTGCCAGCAGCTTTCCTGGGGGGACAGGGCCGACCCAGTACTTC | CASSFPGGTGPTQYF | - | TRBJ2-5 | TRBV7-2 | TRBD1
TGTGCCAGCAGTGTTATAGGGGTCTCCTACGAGCAGTACTTC | CASSVIGVSYEQYF | - | TRBJ2-7 | TRBV2 | -
TGTGCCAGCAGCTTAGTTGCGGGTTGGGGCCAAGAGACCCAGTACTTC | CASSLVAGWGQETQYF | few | TRBJ2-5 | TRBV7-2 | -
TGTGCCAGCAGTTATAATTCGGGAAATACGCAGTATTTT | CASSYNSGNTQYF | - | TRBJ2-3 | TRBV6-5 | -
TGTGCCAGCACCGAAGCAGGAGCCAAAAACATTCAGTACTTC | CASTEAGAKNIQYF | - | TRBJ2-4 | TRBV6-1 | -
TGTGCCAGCTCCCCCCTGCGTAGTGTCCTGTCCGGGGAGCTGTTTTTT | CASSPLRSVLSGELFF | - | TRBJ2-2 | TRBV13 | -
TGTGCCAGCAGCGCCCGACGGGGGTACAATGAGCAGTTCTTC | CASSARRGYNEQFF | once | TRBJ2-1 | TRBV9 | -
TGTGCCAGCAGGTCAGGGTCCGGCCCGTACGAGCAGTACTTC | CASRSGSGPYEQYF | - | TRBJ2-7 | TRBV7-9 | -
TGTGCCAGCTCACCGGGACAATATGGCTACACCTTC | CASSPGQYGYTF | - | TRBJ1-2 | TRBV18 | -
TGTGCCAGCAGTGACTCCCCGGGCAGGGGGAACACTGAAGCTTTCTTT | CASSDSPGRGNTEAFF | few | TRBJ1-1 | TRBV6-4 | -
TGTGCCAGCAGCTTAGCGGGAGTATCCTACAATGAGCAGTTCTTC | CASSLAGVSYNEQFF | once | TRBJ2-1 | TRBV7-2 | -
TGTGCCAGTAGTATCCAGGGGGCTACTAACTATGGCTACACCTTC | CASSIQGATNYGYTF | few | TRBJ1-2 | TRBV19 | TRBD1
TGCGCCAGCAGCTCTCCTCTAGCGGGACGCCTCACAGATACGCAGTATTTT | CASSSPLAGRLTDTQYF | - | TRBJ2-3 | TRBV5-1 | TRBD2
TGTGCCAGCACCCCCGGGGGCAGAAATAACTATGGCTACACCTTC | CASTPGGRNNYGYTF | - | TRBJ1-2 | TRBV9 | -
TGTGCCAGCAGCTTAGGACAGGGAGGGTTTGATACGCAGTATTTT | CASSLGQGGFDTQYF | - | TRBJ2-3 | TRBV7-2 | -
TGTGCCAGCAGTTACACAGGGGGCACTGAAGCTTTCTTT | CASSYTGGTEAFF | once | TRBJ1-1 | TRBV28 | TRBD1
TGTGCCAGCCGACAGGGTTCCTACAATGAGCAGTTCTTC | CASRQGSYNEQFF | - | TRBJ2-1 | TRBV2 | TRBD1
TGTGCCAGCAGTGAGCGAGCGGGAGGCCTGGATGAGCAGTTCTTC | CASSERAGGLDEQFF | - | TRBJ2-1 | TRBV2 | TRBD2
TGCGCCAGCAGCCAAGATAGAGGGGGGGTGCGCACAGATACGCAGTATTTT | CASSQDRGGVRTDTQYF | once | TRBJ2-3 | TRBV4-3 | -
TGTGCCAGCAGCGAATTTATACAAGGGAATGAGCAGTTCTTC | CASSEFIQGNEQFF | - | TRBJ2-1 | TRBV25-1 | -
TGCGCCAGCAGTCCGGCCCCTCCCCACTTTGGGGCCAACGTCCTGACTTTC | CASSPAPPHFGANVLTF | - | TRBJ2-6 | TRBV23-1 | -
TGTGCCAGCAGCCTCGCGAGCGCGGCTAAGCAGTACTTC | CASSLASAAKQYF | - | TRBJ2-7 | TRBV7-9 | -
TGTGCCACCAGCAATGGGACAGCTAATCAGCCCCAGCATTTT | CATSNGTANQPQHF | - | TRBJ1-5 | TRBV15 | TRBD1
TGCGCCAGCAGTCCTCCCGGGACGACGTACAATGAGCAGTTCTTC | CASSPPGTTYNEQFF | - | TRBJ2-1 | TRBV10-1 | -
TGCGCCAGCAGCTTTAGGACTGTCGGGGAGCGGGGCCATGAGCAGTTCTTC | CASSFRTVGERGHEQFF | - | TRBJ2-1 | TRBV5-1 | TRBD2
TGTGCCAGTAGTACTAGCGGGGGGAATGAGCAGTTCTTC | CASSTSGGNEQFF | - | TRBJ2-1 | TRBV19 | TRBD2
TGTGCCAGTAGTGTCGGACAGGGCTTCGCCTACGAGCAGTACTTC | CASSVGQGFAYEQYF | - | TRBJ2-7 | TRBV19 | TRBD1
TGTGCCAGCAGCCTACAGACGGGGACAGGAAGTTTTGGCTACACCTTC | CASSLQTGTGSFGYTF | - | TRBJ1-2 | TRBV7-2 | TRBD1
TGTGCCAGCAGTGAAGAGACTAGCGGGATAGGTGAGCAGTTCTTC | CASSEETSGIGEQFF | - | TRBJ2-1 | TRBV6-1 | TRBD2
TGTGCCAGCAGCCCCGGGACTAAAAAAGAGACCCAGTACTTC | CASSPGTKKETQYF | - | TRBJ2-5 | TRBV7-2 | TRBD2
TGTGCCAGCAGCCAGGGGATTCCCCCCTACGAGCAGTACTTC | CASSQGIPPYEQYF | - | TRBJ2-7 | TRBV14 | -
TGTGCCACCGTCCCAGTGGTCCAACGGGGCTCCTACAATGAGCAGTTCTTC | CATVPVVQRGSYNEQFF | - | TRBJ2-1 | TRBV15 | -
TGTGCCAGCAGCCGGGGCGGGGCTAGCACAGATACGCAGTATTTT | CASSRGGASTDTQYF | - | TRBJ2-3 | TRBV6-5 | -
TGCGCCAGCAGCCCGGGAACCTTTACTAGCACCGGGGAGCTGTTTTTT | CASSPGTFTSTGELFF | few | TRBJ2-2 | TRBV5-1 | -
TGTGCCATCAGTGATCTCTCCCGGGACAGGACCTACGAGCAGTACTTC | CAISDLSRDRTYEQYF | - | TRBJ2-7 | TRBV10-3 | TRBD1
TGTGCCAGCAGCCAGAGACAGACGGGAAACATTCAGTACTTC | CASSQRQTGNIQYF | - | TRBJ2-4 | TRBV7-2 | -
TGTGCCAGCAGTTCGAGTACACACCGCGATCCCCAGCATTTT | CASSSSTHRDPQHF | - | TRBJ1-5 | TRBV28 | -
TGTGCCAGCAGCCAATACTGGGGTCGAAACACTGAAGCTTTCTTT | CASSQYWGRNTEAFF | - | TRBJ1-1 | TRBV16 | -
TGCGCCAGCAGCCTAACCGGGACAAAAGTTTTCACTGAAGCTTTCTTT | CASSLTGTKVFTEAFF | few | TRBJ1-1 | TRBV5-1 | -
TGCAGCGTTGGGCGGACAGCGAAAGAGACCCAGTACTTC | CSVGRTAKETQYF | - | TRBJ2-5 | TRBV29-1 | -
TGTGCCAGCAGTTCGCCAGGGGGCCGCGTCTATGGCTACACCTTC | CASSSPGGRVYGYTF | - | TRBJ1-2 | TRBV6-1 | TRBD1
TGTGCCAGCAGCGTAGGGGGGACTGGCCAATTTAGTGAGCAGTTCTTC | CASSVGGTGQFSEQFF | - | TRBJ2-1 | TRBV9 | -
TGTGCCAGCAGCCGAGTTAGGAATCAGGGACTGGGGAACACCGGGGAGCTGTTTTTT | CASSRVRNQGLGNTGELFF | - | TRBJ2-2 | TRBV7-6 | -
TGTGCCAGTACCTCAGGGGCATCAGCTTTCTTT | CASTSGASAFF | - | TRBJ1-1 | TRBV6-1 | -
TGTGCCAGCAGTTACTCCCTTCTTCGGGCCGAAGCTTTCTTT | CASSYSLLRAEAFF | - | TRBJ1-1 | TRBV6-5 | -
TGCGCCAGCAGCTTGGTAGCGGGAGGCTACGAGCAGTACTTC | CASSLVAGGYEQYF | - | TRBJ2-7 | TRBV5-1 | TRBD2
TGTGCCAGCCAAAGACAGGGGGCATCGAGAGAGCAGTACTTC | CASQRQGASREQYF | - | TRBJ2-7 | TRBV6-5 | TRBD1
TGTGCCAGCAGCCAGACAGGGGTGAACACTGAAGCTTTCTTT | CASSQTGVNTEAFF | few | TRBJ1-1 | TRBV5-4 | TRBD1
TGTGCCAGCAGTACGGGACAGCTGAAGGGCTACACCTTC | CASSTGQLKGYTF | - | TRBJ1-2 | TRBV28 | TRBD1
TGCGCCAGCAGCGCAGGGGGTTCTGGGGCCAACGTCCTGACTTTC | CASSAGGSGANVLTF | few | TRBJ2-6 | TRBV10-2 | TRBD1
TGCAGCGTCCTACAGGGAGCTGGCTACACCTTC | CSVLQGAGYTF | few | TRBJ1-2 | TRBV29-1 | -
TGCGCCAGCAGCTTGGTACCTAGCTCATCTGGAAACACCATATATTTT | CASSLVPSSSGNTIYF | - | TRBJ1-3 | TRBV5-1 | -
TGTGCCAGCTCACCACCGGCGTCTGGGGTTACTGAAGCTTTCTTT | CASSPPASGVTEAFF | - | TRBJ1-1 | TRBV18 | -
TGTGCCAGCAGAGATAGCAATCAGCCCCAGCATTTT | CASRDSNQPQHF | - | TRBJ1-5 | TRBV6-6 | -
TGCGCCAGCAGCTCGAACACAATTAACTATGGCTACACCTTC | CASSSNTINYGYTF | - | TRBJ1-2 | TRBV5-1 | -
TGCGCCAGCAGCCTCAGGACTAGCGGGCCCTCCTACGAGCAGTACTTC | CASSLRTSGPSYEQYF | - | TRBJ2-7 | TRBV5-1 | TRBD2
TGTGCCAGTAGTATCGGGACAGGAGCCGATACGCAGTATTTT | CASSIGTGADTQYF | - | TRBJ2-3 | TRBV19 | TRBD1
TGTGCTAGTGGTCCCTGGGGACAGTACACCGGGGAGCTGTTTTTT | CASGPWGQYTGELFF | - | TRBJ2-2 | TRBV12-5 | TRBD1